The subject of this entry is one T cell receptor beta chain. Unique molecular identifiers were affixed to discrete cDNA molecules within the library. TCRdb passed the RACE reads through MiXCR, listing each CDR3 protein once. The data contain around 120,000 distinct CDR3 sequences, roughly 15% of them singletons. These data originate in a study of human T cells and chemical hapten exposure. Time point denoted: patch test 1, 2 weeks after DPC sensitization. Treatment indicated: therapeutic diphenylcyclopropenone sensitization with weekly scalp DPC. J lost 6 bases, V lost 3 bases, and 7 bases had no gene match. The V gene's germline CDR1 is SGHTA and CDR2 FQGNSA. The CDR3 runs 16 residues.

The sample was whole blood, taken in connection with sensitization to the hapten diphenylcyclopropenone (DPC). The receptor's source is a man younger than 30 with alopecia areata. Some clones in this sample may be carry-over from other donors' samples. The chain employs TRBV7-2 and TRBJ2-1, with 11 bases fitting TRBD2. CDR3 nucleotide sequence: TGTGCCAGCAGCTTCACCGGGACTAGCGGTAGCAATGAGCAGTTCTTC. Its translation: CASSFTGTSGSNEQFF.